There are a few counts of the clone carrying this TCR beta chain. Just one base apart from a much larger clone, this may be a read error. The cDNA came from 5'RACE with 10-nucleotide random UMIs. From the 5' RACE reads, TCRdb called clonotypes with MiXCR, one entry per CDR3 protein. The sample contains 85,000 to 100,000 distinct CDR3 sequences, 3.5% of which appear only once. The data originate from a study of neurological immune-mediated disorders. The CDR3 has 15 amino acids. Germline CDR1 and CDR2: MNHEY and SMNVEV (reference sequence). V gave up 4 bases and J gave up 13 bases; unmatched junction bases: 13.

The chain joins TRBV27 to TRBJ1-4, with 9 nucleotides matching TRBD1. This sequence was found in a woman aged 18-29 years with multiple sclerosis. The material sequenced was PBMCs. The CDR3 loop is CASSSSDRGRKGLFF. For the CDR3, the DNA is TGTGCCAGCAGTTCCTCGGACAGGGGCCGAAAAGGACTGTTTTTT.